The 15 T cell receptor beta chains in this list originate from one sample, sequenced in a study of T cell repertoires in cytomegalovirus infection. TCRdb recomputed calls from the reads with MiXCR, one row per CDR3 protein. The table includes about 500,000 distinct CDR3 sequences, more than 30% detected once. The antigens for these receptors are not known. The sequencing here drew on cultured PBMCs, taken from culture after CMV antigen stimulation. These receptors all come from a human donor in good health (CMV status not recorded). Some clones in this sample may be carry-over from other donors' samples.

V usage is TRBV15 and J usage is TRBJ2-3; 12 bases match TRBD2. There are 16 residues in the CDR3. Per germline, CDR1 LNHNV and CDR2 YYDKDF (reference sequence). With 4 bases clipped from V and 2 bases from J, the junction kept 4 bases outside the gene matches. For the CDR3, the DNA is TGTGCCACCAGCACTTGGACTAGCGGGAACACAGATACGCAGTATTTT. Amino acids: CATSTWTSGNTDTQYF.

The chain uses TRBV7-2 and TRBJ2-5; 8 bases align to TRBD1. V shed 5 bases and J 8 bases; nucleotides not matched to a gene: 7. The CDR3 sequence is 13 residues long. CDR1 and CDR2 from the germline V gene are SGHTA and FQGNSA. This CDR3 is CASSNQGADTQYF. DNA for the CDR3: TGTGCCAGCAGCAATCAGGGGGCTGATACCCAGTACTTC.

This clonotype occurred many times. J is TRBJ1-2 and V is TRBV5-4; D possibly corresponds to TRBD1 (5 bases). The germline V and J ends were trimmed by 0 bases and 2 bases, with 14 bases remaining between them. The CDR3 extends over 16 amino acids. The germline V gene has CDR1 SGHNT and CDR2 YYREEE (reference sequence). The CDR3 DNA follows: TGTGCCAGCAGCTTGGATCTTATGACAGAGAACTATGGCTACACCTTC. It specifies CASSLDLMTENYGYTF.

This clonotype was recorded many times. V usage is TRBV7-2 and J usage is TRBJ2-2; D is possibly TRBD1 or TRBD2 (6 bases each). V lost 0 bases, J lost 0 bases, and 14 bases lay in between. Germline assignment: CDR1 SGHTA and CDR2 FQGNSA. CDR3 size: 18 residues. The CDR3 nucleotides read TGTGCCAGCAGCTTAGCGGGAGGTGGGGGCGCGAACACCGGGGAGCTGTTTTTT. As protein: CASSLAGGGGANTGELFF.

The CDR3 DNA follows: TGCGCCAGCAGTGATGGCAGATGGACCAAAAACATTCAGTACTTC. It is translated as CASSDGRWTKNIQYF. This chain uses TRBV10-2 with TRBJ2-4; D gene ambiguous. V was cut by 3 bases and J by 2 bases, with 11 bases left in between. CDR3 size: 15 residues. Germline CDR1 WSHSY, CDR2 SAAADI.

The V gene is TRBV2, the J gene TRBJ2-7; D is perhaps TRBD2 (7 bases). Germline loops: CDR1 SNHLY, CDR2 FYNNEI. The CDR3 totals 14 residues. V was trimmed by 8 bases and J by 2 bases, leaving 16 bases between them. In DNA form, the CDR3 reads TGTGCCAGCTGCGGGGGCGATCCTCCCTACGAGCAGTACTTC. It specifies CASCGGDPPYEQYF.

Only a few counts were recorded for this clonotype. V gene TRBV4-3 combines with J gene TRBJ2-1, with 14 bases identical to TRBD2. Germline loops: CDR1 LGHNA, CDR2 YSLEER. The CDR3 has 17 amino acids. The ends lost 4 bases at V and 4 bases at J; junction bases unmatched: 6. Here the CDR3 reads CASSPGLAGGLYNEQFF. In DNA, the CDR3 is TGCGCCAGCAGCCCAGGACTAGCGGGAGGCCTATACAATGAGCAGTTCTTC.

The V call is TRBV11-2, the J call TRBJ2-7; D gene ambiguous. Trimming took 4 bases from V and 2 from J, leaving 9 bases between them. Germline CDR1 is SGHAT and CDR2 is FQNNGV. CDR3 length: 13 amino acids. The chain's CDR3 is CASSSQIPYEQYF. The CDR3, as DNA: TGTGCCAGCAGCTCACAGATCCCCTACGAGCAGTACTTC.

The sample holds a few counts of this clonotype. The V and J genes are TRBV6-1 and TRBJ2-2; D remains ambiguous. The V and J ends lost 9 bases and 0 bases respectively, with 2 bases between them. The CDR3 extends over 11 amino acids. Germline assignment: CDR1 MNHNS and CDR2 SASEGT. CDR3 region: CASANTGELFF. The CDR3, as DNA: TGTGCCAGTGCGAACACCGGGGAGCTGTTTTTT.

This clonotype came up a few times. The rearrangement uses TRBV7-2 and TRBJ2-1; D not resolved. The germline CDR1 and CDR2 sequences are SGHTA and FQGNSA. The CDR3 contains 14 residues. V lost 3 bases to trimming and J lost 5 bases, with 11 bases between them. The CDR3 nucleotides are TGTGCCAGCAGCTTGTGGCTGAACGACAATGAGCAGTTCTTC. Translated: CASSLWLNDNEQFF.

This clonotype was picked up a small number of times. The V gene is TRBV19, the J gene TRBJ2-1; 9 bases are a match to TRBD1. V dropped 6 bases and J dropped 7; count of bases not matched to a gene: 10. Germline CDR1 LNHDA, CDR2 SQIVND (reference sequence). CDR3 length: 15 amino acids. The DNA for the CDR3 is TGTGCCAGTAGATGGAAGGGGACAGGGTTTAATGAGCAGTTCTTC. Protein product: CASRWKGTGFNEQFF. The full variable domain, its missing parts supplied by reference TRBV19 and TRBJ2-1, is DGGITQSPKYLFRKEGQNVTLSCEQNLNHDAMYWYRQDPGQGLRLIYYSQIVNDFQKGDIAEGYSVSREKKESFPLTVTSAQKNPTAFYLCASRWKGTGFNEQFFGPGTRLTVL.

This CDR3 reads CASTPGLDRNTIYF. The CDR3 nucleotides read TGTGCCAGCACCCCGGGCCTGGACCGAAACACCATATATTTT. The J gene is TRBJ1-3, the V gene TRBV12-3 or TRBV12-4; D unresolved. The CDR3 totals 14 residues. Trimming left V 7 bases short and J 5 bases short, with 15 bases between.

The chain recombines TRBV5-4 with TRBJ2-6; D is uncertain. This CDR3 has 16 residues. V lost 4 bases, J lost 2 bases, and 13 bases lay in between. Per the germline V gene, CDR1 is SGHNT and CDR2 is YYREEE (reference sequence). CDR3 sequence reads: CASSLTPPTGANVLTF. CDR3 sequence (DNA): TGTGCCAGCAGCCTCACCCCACCTACTGGGGCCAACGTCCTGACTTTC. Filled out from reference TRBV5-4 and TRBJ2-6, the complete variable domain reads ETGVTQSPTHLIKTRGQQVTLRCSSQSGHNTVSWYQQALGQGPQFIFQYYREEENGRGNFPPRFSGLQFPNYSSELNVNALELDDSALYLCASSLTPPTGANVLTFGAGSRLTVL.

This clonotype was seen a few times. The V and J genes are TRBV4-3 and TRBJ2-3, with D uncertain. This CDR3 spans 14 amino acids. The germline V and J ends were trimmed by 0 bases and 6 bases, with 10 bases remaining between them. Germline V gene sequence: CDR1 LGHNA, CDR2 YSLEER. Here the CDR3 reads CASSQESLVDTQYF. CDR3 bases: TGCGCCAGCAGCCAAGAGAGTTTGGTTGATACGCAGTATTTT.

This chain connects TRBV7-2 to TRBJ1-6, with unresolved D. V lost 2 bases, J lost 7 bases, and 9 bases lay in between. Germline V lookup: CDR1 SGHTA, CDR2 FQGNSA. The CDR3 totals 14 residues. CDR3: CASSLLGRNSPLHF. CDR3 in DNA: TGTGCCAGCAGCTTATTAGGGCGAAATTCACCCCTCCACTTT.